This is a list of T cell receptor beta chains from one sample in a study of cytomegalovirus exposure and HLA in healthy donors. Sequenced by immunoSEQ multiplex PCR; TCRdb stores in-frame clones only, minus some. The sample has about 90,000 clones; 70% to 80% are singletons. Sequencing input: PBMCs. Receptor source: a man aged 25-45 years in good health and CMV-seronegative. Both conserved end residues are trimmed from each CDR3. Each record gives: J gene, V gene, CDR3 protein.

>TRBJ1-1|TRBV18
ASSPVGQGYTEAF
>TRBJ1-2|TRBV5-1
ASSPRGGVEYGYT
>TRBJ1-5|TRBV21-1
ASSPDQGLNNQPQH
>TRBJ2-5|TRBV28
ASSLSVQETQY
>TRBJ1-1|TRBV11-2
ASNLQGSGTEAF
>TRBJ2-1|TRBV6-1
ASSDGGGDEQF
>TRBJ1-1|TRBV29-1
SVEAGVGVVRRTEAF
>TRBJ2-5|TRBV19
ASAPGTGQETQY
>TRBJ1-1|TRBV10-3
AIRATGDTEAF
>TRBJ1-1|TRBV4-2
ASSRPPGQGDTEAF
>TRBJ1-6|TRBV6-4
ASSPGGDSPLH
>TRBJ1-6|TRBV6-5
ASRGSTVPLH
>TRBJ1-3|TRBV19
ASRTRSPGNTIY
>TRBJ2-2|TRBV7-8
ASSPGGHRNTGELF
>TRBJ2-5|TRBV5-6
ASSEQGAKLIETQY
>TRBJ2-1|TRBV5-1
ASSLSGRDNEQF
>TRBJ1-1|TRBV30
AWLHSQGAYPMNTEAF